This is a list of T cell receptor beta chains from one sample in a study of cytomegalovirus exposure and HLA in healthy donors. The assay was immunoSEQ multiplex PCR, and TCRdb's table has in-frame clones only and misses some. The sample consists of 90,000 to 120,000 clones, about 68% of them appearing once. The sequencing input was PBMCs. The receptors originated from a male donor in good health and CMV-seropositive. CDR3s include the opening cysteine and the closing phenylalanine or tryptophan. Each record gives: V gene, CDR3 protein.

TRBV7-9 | CASSLASGRLSSYNEQFF
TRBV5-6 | CASSLGRAYEQYF
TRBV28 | CASTPRDRGYEQYF
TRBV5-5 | CASSLETVNTEAFF
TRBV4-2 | CASSQDLVSEQYF
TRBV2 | CASSVTGREEYF
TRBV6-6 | CASRPQGLYLYNEQFF
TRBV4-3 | CASSQDLRYGYTF
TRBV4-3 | CASSTGGDTQYF
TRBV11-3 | CASSLQGLSYGYTF
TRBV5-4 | CASRPTGPGNTIYF
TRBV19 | CASTLNGGRDTQYF
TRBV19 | CASSETGGPSNQPQHF
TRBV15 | CATSGVGTSGKLFF
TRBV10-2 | CASNPSSSNTGELFF
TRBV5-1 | CASSSLTDTQYF
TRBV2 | CASSLAGGRTGELFF
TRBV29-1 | CSVGGQFSEQFF
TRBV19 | CASSNPGANTEAFF
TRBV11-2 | CASSVQGANTEAFF
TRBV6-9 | CASSYPPLPDRQNPLAGGQETQYF
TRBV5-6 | CASSLAGLNTDTQYF
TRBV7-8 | CASSLATGGNEQFF
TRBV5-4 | CASSLADGFSSSDIQYF
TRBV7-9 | CASSFQGYQETQYF
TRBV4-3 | CASSQDGGLAGVSDTQYF
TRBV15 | CATSRTGQVLGNTIYF
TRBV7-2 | CASSRLADQETQYF